This TCR beta chain was recovered during a study of early T cells in non-severe SARS-CoV-2 infection. Study-wide background: The authors sequenced bulk RNA from unsorted whole blood, leaving chains unpaired.

Each cDNA molecule carried a unique molecular identifier. From the 5' RACE reads, TCRdb called clonotypes with MiXCR, one entry per CDR3 protein. The sample has roughly 63,000 distinct CDR3 sequences; 10% to 15% are singletons. Findings and limits, study-wide: VDJdb matching, biased toward anti-spike CD8 responses, missed private and CD4 specificities.

CDR1 is SQVTM, CDR2 ANQGSEA, per germline. V shed 7 bases and J shed 1 base, with 13 bases lying between them. The CDR3 extends over 13 amino acids. This clonotype was counted a few times. Its target is unknown. This chain uses TRBV29-1 with TRBJ1-2; the D is unclear. This TCR was sampled from an adult who was a healthcare worker with PCR-confirmed SARS-CoV-2 infection or an uninfected control (not recorded which). The material sequenced was whole blood. The CDR3 coding sequence is TGCAGCGGTGGAGAGCAGCTTAACTATGGCTACACCTTC. It encodes CSGGEQLNYGYTF.